This T cell receptor (beta chain) was sequenced in a study of naive and memory T cell subsets. V gave up 4 bases and J gave up 3 bases; unmatched junction bases: 5. The CDR3 contains 13 residues. Germline CDR1 reads SQVTM; CDR2 reads ANQGSEA. This clonotype was seen more than once but under ten times. Antigen specificity is unknown. General study points: From naive to CM, EM and EMRA, diversity decreased and Gini increased. Over 90% of naive TCR sequences appeared only once, unlike memory subsets. Activation and differentiation may alter RNA-based TCR counts. No ground truth validated the naive and memory repertoire findings.

The beta constant-region primer was an equimolar mix of two oligonucleotides covering TRBC1 and TRBC2. Ligated cDNA was amplified by four rounds of PCR with nested alpha and beta constant-region primers and SP2. MiXCR was run by TCRdb on the UMI-ligation and nested PCR reads, yielding one entry per CDR3 protein. The sample has about 120,000 distinct CDR3 sequences; 36% are singletons. This TCR derives from a human donor in good health. This rearrangement joins TRBV29-1 to TRBJ2-5, with 7 positions matching TRBD2. The specimen sequenced was central memory CD4+ T cells from blood. The CDR3 loop is CSVAKLAKETQYF. CDR3 sequence (DNA): TGCAGCGTTGCTAAACTAGCGAAAGAGACCCAGTACTTC.